This entry features one T cell receptor (beta chain) sequence. What it binds is not known. Germline V gives CDR1 LGHNA, CDR2 YNFKEQ. The V end was cut by 8 bases, the J end by 5 bases, with 16 bases between. The CDR3 length is 15 residues. The input was approximately 500 ng total RNA; TCR beta cDNA was made from it with a constant-region primer. Three-round nested multiplex PCR performed with slightly modified ARM-PCR produced the TCR beta libraries. Running 9 to 11 cycles apiece, the first two PCR rounds relied on TRBV1-TRBV30 forward primers together with a C-beta reverse primer. TCRdb used MiXCR to reprocess the multiplex PCR reads, holding one entry per CDR3 protein. The sample records 95,000 to 100,000 distinct CDR3 sequences, about 70% being singletons. The sample belongs to a study of tumor-infiltrating lymphocytes in primary liver carcinoma. For the study at large: Maximum tumor diameters ranged from 4.2 to 10 cm, stage T1-T3 N0M0. Whole-study findings and limits: Reduced overlap was seen in tumor-adjacent and tumor-blood pairs versus tumor region pairs.

Unsorted bulk tissue, roughly 20-32 mg of it, served as the source for co-extraction of RNA and DNA. Patients underwent surgical resection for primary liver carcinoma. Patients had chronic HBV infection and were treatment-naive. This sequence joins TRBV4-2 and TRBJ1-6; D is possibly TRBD1 (5 bases). The sequence was obtained from a woman aged 60-70 years with primary liver carcinoma and hepatitis B virus infection. Sequenced input: liver tumor tissue from sampling region 2. The subset was: tumor region T2, inferior pole. This CDR3 reads CASGNARGHNSPLHF. In nucleotides, the CDR3 is TGTGCCAGCGGGAATGCACGGGGACATAATTCACCCCTCCACTTT.